This T cell receptor (beta chain) was recovered during a study of T-cell memory formation after mild COVID-19. Notes on the study in general: The study detected some responding clones in pre-infection memory, suggesting cross-reactive memory joined.

The CDR3 runs 15 residues. The germline V gene has CDR1 MNHEY and CDR2 SMNVEV (reference sequence). J was trimmed by 2 bases and V by 2 bases; bases with no gene match: 6. In TCRdb, the 5' RACE reads were re-called with MiXCR into one record per CDR3 protein. Here the sample spans over 130,000 distinct CDR3 sequences, 14% being singletons. Remarks on this clonotype: As yet, its antigen is unknown.

The receptor comes from an adult woman who had mild COVID-19 (a few samples of this study predate the infection). Cell type and time point are not known. Sequences were obtained from PBMCs or a T cell subset sorted from them (not recorded which). The chain uses TRBV27 and TRBJ2-7; 7 nucleotides agree with TRBD1. In DNA form, the CDR3 reads TGTGCCAGCAGTTTACAGGGGGTTCCCCCCTACGAGCAGTACTTC. Amino acids: CASSLQGVPPYEQYF.